The 8 T cell receptor beta chains listed next were all sequenced from one sample in a study of human T cells and chemical hapten exposure. TCRdb processed the RACE reads anew with MiXCR; each CDR3 protein has one entry. The top ten hold around 2.3% of the sample, which has around 150,000 distinct CDR3 sequences, about 27% seen once. As to time point: patch test 3, about 24 weeks after DPC sensitization. The treatment is: therapeutic diphenylcyclopropenone sensitization with weekly scalp DPC. Sequencing used whole blood, obtained in connection with sensitization to the hapten diphenylcyclopropenone (DPC). Receptor source: a woman between 18 and 29 years old with alopecia areata. Some clones in this sample may be carry-over from other donors' samples.

This clonotype came up a few times. V is TRBV20-1 and J is TRBJ2-2, with D perhaps matching TRBD1 (5 bases). This CDR3 contains 14 residues. Trimming took 2 bases from V and 2 from J, leaving 9 bases between them. Germline CDR1 DFQATT, CDR2 SNEGSKA (reference sequence). CDR3 coding DNA: TGCAGTGCTAGACGACAGCTAAACACCGGGGAGCTGTTTTTT. This codes for CSARRQLNTGELFF.

This clonotype was observed a handful of times. The rearrangement joins TRBV7-9 to TRBJ2-5; D is ambiguous. The germline V gene has CDR1 SEHNR and CDR2 FQNEAQ (reference sequence). This CDR3 is built from 14 residues. Trimming stripped 0 bases from V and 2 bases from J, with 7 bases between. The CDR3 bases are TGTGCCAGCAGCTTAGCGTCTACGCAAGAGACCCAGTACTTC. This encodes CASSLASTQETQYF.

This chain connects TRBV29-1 to TRBJ2-7; D is uncertain. The length of the CDR3 is 13 residues. The V and J ends lost 1 base and 0 bases respectively, with 7 bases between them. Germline lookup yields CDR1 SQVTM and CDR2 ANQGSEA. CDR3 nucleotide sequence: TGCAGCGTTGAAGGCTCCCGCTCCTACGAGCAGTACTTC. Its protein is CSVEGSRSYEQYF.

This chain uses TRBV7-8 with TRBJ2-7; TRBD1 aligns across 7 bases. There are 14 residues in the CDR3. V lost 5 bases to trimming and J lost 4 bases; unmatched junction nucleotides: 8. Germline CDR1 and CDR2: SGHVS and FQNEAQ. The CDR3: CASSPSGTAYEQYF. CDR3 coding DNA: TGTGCCAGCAGCCCATCCGGGACAGCATACGAGCAGTACTTC.

The V call is TRBV7-8, the J call TRBJ2-7; D may be TRBD2 (5 bases). This CDR3 comprises 13 residues. V was shortened by 5 bases and J by 6 bases, with 14 bases between the two germline ends. The germline V gene encodes CDR1 SGHVS and CDR2 FQNEAQ. The CDR3 is CASSQDLAGEQYF. Here the CDR3 DNA reads TGTGCCAGCAGCCAAGACCTCGCGGGCGAGCAGTACTTC.

In its sample, this clonotype was seen once. The rearrangement uses TRBV28 and TRBJ2-3; no firm D call. The CDR3 consists of 15 residues. Germline CDR1 MDHEN, CDR2 SYDVKM. The V end was cut by 5 bases, the J end by 2 bases, with 14 bases between. In nucleotides, the CDR3 is TGTGCCAGCAGTCGGGCTAGGACCTACACAGATACGCAGTATTTT. Residues: CASSRARTYTDTQYF.

The chain recombines TRBV29-1 with TRBJ1-1; 7 nucleotides match TRBD1. Germline values: CDR1 SQVTM, CDR2 ANQGSEA. The CDR3 spans 14 residues. Trimming cost V 7 bases and J 3 bases; bases outside gene matches: 11. The CDR3 DNA sequence: TGCAGCGGGGGCGAGGGGGCCAAAGACACTGAAGCTTTCTTT. Its translation is CSGGEGAKDTEAFF.

V usage is TRBV7-8 and J usage is TRBJ2-7; the D is unclear. Germline CDR1 and CDR2: SGHVS and FQNEAQ. CDR3 length: 13 residues. Trimming removed 3 bases at V and 7 bases at J, with 13 bases between. In DNA, the CDR3 is TGTGCCAGCAGCTTCCCCCCTCCTGAAGAGCAGTACTTC. It yields the protein CASSFPPPEEQYF. The full variable domain, completed using reference TRBV7-8 and TRBJ2-7, is GAGVSQSPRYKVAKRGQDVALRCDPISGHVSLFWYQQALGQGPEFLTYFQNEAQLDKSGLPSDRFFAERPEGSVSTLKIQRTQQEDSAVYLCASSFPPPEEQYFGPGTRLTVT.